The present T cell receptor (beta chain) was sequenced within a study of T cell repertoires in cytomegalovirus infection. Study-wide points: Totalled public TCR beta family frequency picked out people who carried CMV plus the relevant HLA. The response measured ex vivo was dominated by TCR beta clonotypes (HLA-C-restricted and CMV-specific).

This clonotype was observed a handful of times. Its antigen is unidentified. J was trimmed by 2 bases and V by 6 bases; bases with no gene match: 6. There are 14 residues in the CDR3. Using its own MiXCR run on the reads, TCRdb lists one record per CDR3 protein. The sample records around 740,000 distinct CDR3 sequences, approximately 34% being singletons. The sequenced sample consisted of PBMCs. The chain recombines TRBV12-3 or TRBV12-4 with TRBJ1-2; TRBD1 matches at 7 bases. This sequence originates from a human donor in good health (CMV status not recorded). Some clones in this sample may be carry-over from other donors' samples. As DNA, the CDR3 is TGTGCCAGCAGCCCCACAGGGGAGAACTATGGCTACACCTTC. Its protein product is CASSPTGENYGYTF.